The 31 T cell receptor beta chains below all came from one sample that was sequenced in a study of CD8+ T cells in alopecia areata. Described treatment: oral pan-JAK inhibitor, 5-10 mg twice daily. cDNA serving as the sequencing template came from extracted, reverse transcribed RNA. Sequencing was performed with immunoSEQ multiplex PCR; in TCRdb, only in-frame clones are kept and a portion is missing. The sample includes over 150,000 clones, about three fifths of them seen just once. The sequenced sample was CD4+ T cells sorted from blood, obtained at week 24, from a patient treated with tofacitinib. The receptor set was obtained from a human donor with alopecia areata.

This chain's CDR3 is CASGLFIAGGNTGELFF. The CDR3 DNA reads TGTGCTAGTGGTTTGTTCATAGCGGGAGGAAACACCGGGGAGCTGTTTTTT. The rearrangement uses TRBV12-5 and TRBJ2-2, with TRBD2 matching over 10 bases. The CDR3 contains 17 residues. The V gene's germline CDR1 is LGHNT and CDR2 FRNRAP. V lost 2 bases to trimming and J lost 2 bases; unmatched junction nucleotides: 5.

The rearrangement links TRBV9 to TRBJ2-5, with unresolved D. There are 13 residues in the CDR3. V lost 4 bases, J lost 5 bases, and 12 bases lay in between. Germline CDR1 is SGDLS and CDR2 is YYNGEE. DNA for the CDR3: TGTGCCAGCAGCCTCGGAGATTCGGAGACCCAGTACTTC. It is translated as CASSLGDSETQYF.

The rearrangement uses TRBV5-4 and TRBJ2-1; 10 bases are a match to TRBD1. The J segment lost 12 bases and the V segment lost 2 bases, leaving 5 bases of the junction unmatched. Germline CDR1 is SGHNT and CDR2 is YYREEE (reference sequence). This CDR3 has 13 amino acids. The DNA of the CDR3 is TGTGCCAGCAGCTTTCGGGACAGGGGAGGGCAGTTCTTC. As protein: CASSFRDRGGQFF.

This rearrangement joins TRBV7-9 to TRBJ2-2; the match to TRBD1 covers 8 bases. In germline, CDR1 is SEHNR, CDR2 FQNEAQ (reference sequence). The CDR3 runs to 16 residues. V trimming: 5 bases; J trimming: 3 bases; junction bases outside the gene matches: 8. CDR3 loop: CASSLPGGADTGELFF. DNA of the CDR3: TGTGCCAGCAGCCTCCCAGGGGGCGCCGACACCGGGGAGCTGTTTTTT.

The chain's CDR3 is CASSFAGSETQYF. As DNA, the CDR3 is TGCGCCAGCAGCTTTGCAGGGTCGGAGACCCAGTACTTC. This chain uses TRBV5-1 with TRBJ2-5; D possibly corresponds to TRBD1 (5 bases). The V gene's germline CDR1 is SGHRS and CDR2 YFSETQ. The CDR3 is 13 amino acids. Trimming took 2 bases from V and 5 from J, leaving 10 bases between them.

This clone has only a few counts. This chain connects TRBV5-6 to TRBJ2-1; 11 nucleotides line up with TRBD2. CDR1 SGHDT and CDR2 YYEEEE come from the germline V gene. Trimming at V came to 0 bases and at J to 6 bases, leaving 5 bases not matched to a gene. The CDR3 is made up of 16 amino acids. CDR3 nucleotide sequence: TGTGCCAGCAGCTTGGCAGGGCTAGCGGGGGGCAATGAGCAGTTCTTC. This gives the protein CASSLAGLAGGNEQFF.

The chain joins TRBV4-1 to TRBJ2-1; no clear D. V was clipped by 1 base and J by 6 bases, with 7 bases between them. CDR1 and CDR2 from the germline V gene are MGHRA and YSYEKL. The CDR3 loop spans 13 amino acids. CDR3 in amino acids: CASSQVSSNEQFF. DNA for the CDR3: TGCGCCAGCAGCCAAGTTTCAAGCAATGAGCAGTTCTTC.

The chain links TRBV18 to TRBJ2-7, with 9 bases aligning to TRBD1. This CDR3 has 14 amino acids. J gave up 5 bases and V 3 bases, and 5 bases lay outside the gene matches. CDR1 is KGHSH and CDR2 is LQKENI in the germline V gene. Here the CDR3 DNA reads TGTGCCAGCTCACCTACGGGACAGGGCAACGAGCAGTACTTC. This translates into CASSPTGQGNEQYF.

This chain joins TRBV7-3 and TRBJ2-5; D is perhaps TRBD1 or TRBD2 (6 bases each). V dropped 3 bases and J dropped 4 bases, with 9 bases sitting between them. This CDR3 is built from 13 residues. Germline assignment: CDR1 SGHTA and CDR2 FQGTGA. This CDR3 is CASSFRGAETQYF. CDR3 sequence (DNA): TGTGCCAGCAGCTTTAGGGGGGCAGAGACCCAGTACTTC.

The CDR3 DNA reads as TGCGCCAGCAGCCAAGATGGTCCTAGTAGCACAGATACGCAGTATTTT. It translates to CASSQDGPSSTDTQYF. The chain combines TRBV4-1 with TRBJ2-3; no firm D call. CDR3 size: 16 residues. The V gene lost 0 bases and the J gene lost 0 bases, with 10 bases spanning the gap. The germline V gene has CDR1 MGHRA and CDR2 YSYEKL.

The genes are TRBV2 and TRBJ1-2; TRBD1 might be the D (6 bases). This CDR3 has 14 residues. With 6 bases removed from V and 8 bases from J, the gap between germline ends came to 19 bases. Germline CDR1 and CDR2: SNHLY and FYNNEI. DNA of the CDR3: TGTGCCAGCAGCGCACAGGGTGCCTCCCACGGCTACACCTTC. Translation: CASSAQGASHGYTF.

In nucleotides, the CDR3 is TGTGCCAGCTCACCACCGGGACAGACAATCAGGCAAGAGACCCAGTACTTC. This gives the protein CASSPPGQTIRQETQYF. The chain carries TRBV18 and TRBJ2-5; TRBD1 matches 7 bases. This CDR3 spans 17 amino acids. Germline CDR1 reads KGHSH; CDR2 reads LQKENI. V lost 0 bases to trimming and J lost 2 bases; unmatched junction nucleotides: 9.

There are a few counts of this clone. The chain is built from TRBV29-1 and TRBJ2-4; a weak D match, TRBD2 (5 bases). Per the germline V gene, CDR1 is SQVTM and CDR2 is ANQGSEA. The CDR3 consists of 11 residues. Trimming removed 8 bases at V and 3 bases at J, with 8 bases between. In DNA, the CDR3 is TGCAGCTCGGAGGTCAAAAACATTCAGTACTTC. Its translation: CSSEVKNIQYF.

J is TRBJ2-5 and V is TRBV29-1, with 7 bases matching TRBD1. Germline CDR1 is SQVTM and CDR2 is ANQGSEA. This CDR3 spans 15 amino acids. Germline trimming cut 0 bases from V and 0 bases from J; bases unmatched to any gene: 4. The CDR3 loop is CSVEEPTGNQETQYF. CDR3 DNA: TGCAGCGTTGAAGAGCCGACAGGGAACCAAGAGACCCAGTACTTC.

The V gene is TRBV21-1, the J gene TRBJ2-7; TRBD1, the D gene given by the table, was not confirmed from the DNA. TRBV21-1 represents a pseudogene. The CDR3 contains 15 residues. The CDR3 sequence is CASSASPGQGYEQYF. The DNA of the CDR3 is TGTGCCAGCAGCGCATCACCGGGACAGGGTTACGAGCAGTACTTC.

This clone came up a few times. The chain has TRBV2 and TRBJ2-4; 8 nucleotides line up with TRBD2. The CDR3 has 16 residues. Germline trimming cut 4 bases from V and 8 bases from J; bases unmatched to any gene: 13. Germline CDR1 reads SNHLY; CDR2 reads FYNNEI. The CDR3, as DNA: TGTGCCAGCAGTGTCCAGGCGGGAGGACCGGGTCACATTCAGTACTTC. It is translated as CASSVQAGGPGHIQYF.

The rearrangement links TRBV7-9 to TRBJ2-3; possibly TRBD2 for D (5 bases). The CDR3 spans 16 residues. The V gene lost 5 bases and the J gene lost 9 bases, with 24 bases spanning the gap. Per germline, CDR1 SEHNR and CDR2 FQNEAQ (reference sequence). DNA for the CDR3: TGTGCCAGCAGCCAGGAGTCTCTCCCCCACAGAGGGACGCAGTATTTT. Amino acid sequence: CASSQESLPHRGTQYF.

CDR3 sequence: CASSLAGQVGYTF. Written as DNA, the CDR3 is TGTGCCAGCAGCTTGGCCGGCCAGGTCGGCTACACCTTC. This chain joins TRBV5-4 and TRBJ1-2; D is unclear. Looked up from germline, CDR1 is SGHNT and CDR2 is YYREEE (reference sequence). The V end was cut by 0 bases, the J end by 8 bases, with 11 bases between. The CDR3 is 13 amino acids.

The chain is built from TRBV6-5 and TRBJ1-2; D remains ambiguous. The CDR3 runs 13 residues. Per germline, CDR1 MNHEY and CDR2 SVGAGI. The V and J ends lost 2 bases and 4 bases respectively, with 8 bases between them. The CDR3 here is CASSYEGRYGYTF. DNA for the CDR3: TGTGCCAGCAGTTACGAGGGTCGCTATGGCTACACCTTC.

The DNA of the CDR3 is TGTGCCAGCTCACCGGACTATCCTTTCTACGAGCAGTACTTC. It is translated as CASSPDYPFYEQYF. The gene calls are TRBV18 and TRBJ2-7, with D maybe TRBD2 (6 bases). Germline V gives CDR1 KGHSH, CDR2 LQKENI. V was clipped by 3 bases and J by 3 bases, with 12 bases between them. CDR3 length equals 14 residues.

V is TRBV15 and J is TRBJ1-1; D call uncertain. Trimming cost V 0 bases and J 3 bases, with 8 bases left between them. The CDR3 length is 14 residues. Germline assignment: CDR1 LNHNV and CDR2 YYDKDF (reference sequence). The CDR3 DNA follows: TGTGCCACCAGCAGAGATCTTAGGGACACTGAAGCTTTCTTT. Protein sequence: CATSRDLRDTEAFF.

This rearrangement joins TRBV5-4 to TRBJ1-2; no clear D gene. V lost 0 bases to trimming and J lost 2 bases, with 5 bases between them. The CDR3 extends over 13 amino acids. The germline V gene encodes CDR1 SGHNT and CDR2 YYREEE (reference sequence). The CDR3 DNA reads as TGTGCCAGCAGCTTGGGACAAAACTATGGCTACACCTTC. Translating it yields CASSLGQNYGYTF. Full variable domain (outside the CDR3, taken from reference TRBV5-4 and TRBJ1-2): ETGVTQSPTHLIKTRGQQVTLRCSSQSGHNTVSWYQQALGQGPQFIFQYYREEENGRGNFPPRFSGLQFPNYSSELNVNALELDDSALYLCASSLGQNYGYTFGSGTRLTVV.

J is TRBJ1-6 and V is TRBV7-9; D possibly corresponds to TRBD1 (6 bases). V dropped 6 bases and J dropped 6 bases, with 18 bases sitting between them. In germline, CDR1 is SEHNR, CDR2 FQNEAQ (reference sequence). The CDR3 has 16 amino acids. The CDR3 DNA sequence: TGTGCCAGCAGTCGTGGGGGGCTGCAGTTTAATTCACCCCTCCACTTT. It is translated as CASSRGGLQFNSPLHF.

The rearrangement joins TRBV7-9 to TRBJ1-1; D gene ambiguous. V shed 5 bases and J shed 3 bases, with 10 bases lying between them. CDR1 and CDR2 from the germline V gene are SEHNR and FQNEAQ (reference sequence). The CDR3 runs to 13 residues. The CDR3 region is CASSVTSDTEAFF. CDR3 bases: TGTGCCAGCAGCGTTACCTCGGACACTGAAGCTTTCTTT.

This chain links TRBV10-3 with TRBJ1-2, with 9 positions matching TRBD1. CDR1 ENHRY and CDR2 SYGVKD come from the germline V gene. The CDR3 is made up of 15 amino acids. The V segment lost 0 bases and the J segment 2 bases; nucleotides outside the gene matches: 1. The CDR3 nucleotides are TGTGCCATCAGTGAGTCTGACAGGGGGAACTATGGCTACACCTTC. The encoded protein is CAISESDRGNYGYTF.

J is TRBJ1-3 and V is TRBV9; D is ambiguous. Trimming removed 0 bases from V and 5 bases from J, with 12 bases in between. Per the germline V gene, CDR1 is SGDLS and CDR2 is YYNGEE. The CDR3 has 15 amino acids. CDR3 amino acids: CASSVDYGRRNTIYF. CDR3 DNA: TGTGCCAGCAGCGTAGATTACGGTAGACGAAACACCATATATTTT.

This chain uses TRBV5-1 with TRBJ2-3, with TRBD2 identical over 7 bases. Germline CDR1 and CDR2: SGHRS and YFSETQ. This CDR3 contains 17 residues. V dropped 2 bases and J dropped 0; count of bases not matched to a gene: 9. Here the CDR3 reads CASSFGLAVLSTDTQYF. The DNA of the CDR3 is TGCGCCAGCAGCTTCGGTCTAGCGGTTCTTAGCACAGATACGCAGTATTTT.

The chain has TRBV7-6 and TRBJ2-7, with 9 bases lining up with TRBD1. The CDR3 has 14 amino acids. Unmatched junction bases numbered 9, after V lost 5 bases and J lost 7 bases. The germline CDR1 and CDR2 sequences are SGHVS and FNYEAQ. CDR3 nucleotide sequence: TGTGCCAGCAGCCGCCGGACAGGGGTGGGAGAGCAGTACTTC. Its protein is CASSRRTGVGEQYF.

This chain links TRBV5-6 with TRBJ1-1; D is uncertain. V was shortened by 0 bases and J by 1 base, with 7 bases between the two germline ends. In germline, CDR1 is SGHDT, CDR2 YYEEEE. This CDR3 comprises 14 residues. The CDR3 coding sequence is TGTGCCAGCAGCTTGGGGCGGGAGAACACTGAAGCTTTCTTT. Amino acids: CASSLGRENTEAFF.

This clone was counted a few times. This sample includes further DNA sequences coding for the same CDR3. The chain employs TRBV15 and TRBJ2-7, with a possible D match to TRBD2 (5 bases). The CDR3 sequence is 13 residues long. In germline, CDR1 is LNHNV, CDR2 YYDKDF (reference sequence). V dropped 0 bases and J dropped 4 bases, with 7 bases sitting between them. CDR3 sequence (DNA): TGTGCCACCAGCAGAGAACGGGAATACGAGCAGTACTTC. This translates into CATSREREYEQYF.

CDR3: CAWSVQGWTEAFF. DNA of the CDR3: TGTGCCTGGAGTGTACAGGGGTGGACTGAAGCTTTCTTT. This chain uses TRBV30 with TRBJ1-1, with 7 nucleotides matching TRBD1. Trimming took 0 bases from V and 5 from J; bases not matched to a gene: 3. Germline V gene data show CDR1 as GTSNPN and CDR2 as SVGIG (reference sequence). The CDR3 runs 13 residues.